Ten or more counts support the clone carrying this T cell receptor (beta chain). These data come from a study of early T cells in non-severe SARS-CoV-2 infection. Study summary: The input, bulk RNA from unsorted whole blood, was sequenced, and chains were unpaired.

TCRdb reprocessed the 5' RACE reads with MiXCR, giving one entry per CDR3 protein. The data show tens of thousands of distinct CDR3 sequences, around 5.7% seen once. The ends were cut back, 1 base at V and 8 bases at J, with 14 bases in the middle. The length of the CDR3 is 15 residues. Germline V gene sequence: CDR1 SGHDN, CDR2 FVKESK. The source is an adult who was a healthcare worker with PCR-confirmed SARS-CoV-2 infection or an uninfected control (not recorded which). The chain links TRBV14 to TRBJ1-4, with D tentatively TRBD1 (5 bases). The specimen was whole blood. CDR3 region: CASSQGGEFPEKLFF. CDR3 bases: TGTGCCAGCAGCCAAGGAGGGGAATTTCCGGAAAAACTGTTTTTT.